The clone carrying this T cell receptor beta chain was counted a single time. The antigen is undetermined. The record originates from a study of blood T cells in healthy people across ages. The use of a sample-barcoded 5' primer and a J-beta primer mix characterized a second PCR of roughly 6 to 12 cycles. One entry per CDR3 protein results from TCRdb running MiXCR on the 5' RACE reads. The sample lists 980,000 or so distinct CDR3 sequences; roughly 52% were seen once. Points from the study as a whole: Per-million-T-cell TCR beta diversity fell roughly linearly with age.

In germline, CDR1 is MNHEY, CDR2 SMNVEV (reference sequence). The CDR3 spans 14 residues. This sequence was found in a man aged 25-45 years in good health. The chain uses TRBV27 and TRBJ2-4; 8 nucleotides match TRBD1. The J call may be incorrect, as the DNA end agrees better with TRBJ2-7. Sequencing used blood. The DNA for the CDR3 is TGTGCCAGCAGTTTAAAGGGACAGGACTACGAGCAGTACTTC. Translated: CASSLKGQDYEQYF.